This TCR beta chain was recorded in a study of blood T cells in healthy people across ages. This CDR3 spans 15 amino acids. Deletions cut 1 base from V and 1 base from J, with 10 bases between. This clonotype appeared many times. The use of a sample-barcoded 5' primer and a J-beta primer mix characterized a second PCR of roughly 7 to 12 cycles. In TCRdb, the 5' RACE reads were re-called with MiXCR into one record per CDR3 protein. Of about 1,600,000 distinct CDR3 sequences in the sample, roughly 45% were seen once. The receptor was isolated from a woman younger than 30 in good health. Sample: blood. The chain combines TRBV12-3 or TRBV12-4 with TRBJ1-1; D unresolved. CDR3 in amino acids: CASSLGPERNTEAFF. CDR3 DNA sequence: TGTGCCAGCAGTTTAGGGCCGGAACGGAACACTGAAGCTTTCTTT.